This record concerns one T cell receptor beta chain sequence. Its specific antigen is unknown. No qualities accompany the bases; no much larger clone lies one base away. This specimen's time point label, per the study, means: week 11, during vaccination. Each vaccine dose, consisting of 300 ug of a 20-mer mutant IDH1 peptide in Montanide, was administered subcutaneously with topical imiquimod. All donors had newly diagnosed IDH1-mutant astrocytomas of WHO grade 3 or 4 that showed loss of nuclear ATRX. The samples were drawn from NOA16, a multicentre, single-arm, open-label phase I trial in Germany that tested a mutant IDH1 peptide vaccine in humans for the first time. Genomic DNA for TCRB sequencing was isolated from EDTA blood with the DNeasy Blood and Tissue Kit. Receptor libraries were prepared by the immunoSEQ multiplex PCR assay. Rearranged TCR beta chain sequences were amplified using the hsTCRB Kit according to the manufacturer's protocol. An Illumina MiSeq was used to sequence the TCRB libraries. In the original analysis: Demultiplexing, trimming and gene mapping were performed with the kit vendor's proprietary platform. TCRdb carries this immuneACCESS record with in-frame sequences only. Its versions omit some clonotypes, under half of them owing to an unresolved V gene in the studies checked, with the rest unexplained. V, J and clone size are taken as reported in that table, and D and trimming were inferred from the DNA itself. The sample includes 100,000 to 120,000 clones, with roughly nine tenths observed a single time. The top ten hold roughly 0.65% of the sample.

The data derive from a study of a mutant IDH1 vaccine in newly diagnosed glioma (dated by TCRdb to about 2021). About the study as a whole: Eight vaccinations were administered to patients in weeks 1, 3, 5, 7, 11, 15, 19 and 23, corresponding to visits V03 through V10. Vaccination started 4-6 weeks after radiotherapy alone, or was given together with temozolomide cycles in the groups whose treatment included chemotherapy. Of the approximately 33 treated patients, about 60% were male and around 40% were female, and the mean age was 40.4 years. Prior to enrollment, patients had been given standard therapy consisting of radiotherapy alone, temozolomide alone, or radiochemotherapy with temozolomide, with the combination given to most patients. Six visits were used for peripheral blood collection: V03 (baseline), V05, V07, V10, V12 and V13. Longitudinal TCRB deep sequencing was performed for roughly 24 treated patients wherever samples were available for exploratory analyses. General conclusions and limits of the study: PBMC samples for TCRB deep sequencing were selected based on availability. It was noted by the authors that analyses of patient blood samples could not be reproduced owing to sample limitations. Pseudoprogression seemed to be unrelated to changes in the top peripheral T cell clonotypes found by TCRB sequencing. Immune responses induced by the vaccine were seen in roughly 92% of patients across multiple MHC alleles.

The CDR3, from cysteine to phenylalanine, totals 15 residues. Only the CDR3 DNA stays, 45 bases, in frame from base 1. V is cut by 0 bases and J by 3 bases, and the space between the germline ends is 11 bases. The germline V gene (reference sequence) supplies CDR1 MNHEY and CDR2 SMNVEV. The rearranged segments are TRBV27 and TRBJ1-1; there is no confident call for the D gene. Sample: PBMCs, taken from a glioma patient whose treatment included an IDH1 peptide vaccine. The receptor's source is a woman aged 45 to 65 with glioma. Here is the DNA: TGTGCCAGCAGTTTATCTTTTGGTAGTTACACTGAAGCTTTCTTT. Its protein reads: CASSLSFGSYTEAFF.